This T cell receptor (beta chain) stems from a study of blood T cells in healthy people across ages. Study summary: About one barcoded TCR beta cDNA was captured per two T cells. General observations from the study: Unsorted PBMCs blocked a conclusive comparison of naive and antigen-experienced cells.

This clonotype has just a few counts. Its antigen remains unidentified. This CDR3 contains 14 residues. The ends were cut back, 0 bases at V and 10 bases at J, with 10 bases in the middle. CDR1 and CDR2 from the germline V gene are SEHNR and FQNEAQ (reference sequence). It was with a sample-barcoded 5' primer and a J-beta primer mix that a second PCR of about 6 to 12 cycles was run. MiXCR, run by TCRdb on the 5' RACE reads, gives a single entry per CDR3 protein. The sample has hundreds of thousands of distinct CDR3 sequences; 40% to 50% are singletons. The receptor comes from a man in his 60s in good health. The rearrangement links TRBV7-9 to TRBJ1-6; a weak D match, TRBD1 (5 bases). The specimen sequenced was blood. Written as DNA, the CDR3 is TGTGCCAGCAGCTTAGCAGGGGAAGGATCACCCCTCCACTTT. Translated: CASSLAGEGSPLHF.